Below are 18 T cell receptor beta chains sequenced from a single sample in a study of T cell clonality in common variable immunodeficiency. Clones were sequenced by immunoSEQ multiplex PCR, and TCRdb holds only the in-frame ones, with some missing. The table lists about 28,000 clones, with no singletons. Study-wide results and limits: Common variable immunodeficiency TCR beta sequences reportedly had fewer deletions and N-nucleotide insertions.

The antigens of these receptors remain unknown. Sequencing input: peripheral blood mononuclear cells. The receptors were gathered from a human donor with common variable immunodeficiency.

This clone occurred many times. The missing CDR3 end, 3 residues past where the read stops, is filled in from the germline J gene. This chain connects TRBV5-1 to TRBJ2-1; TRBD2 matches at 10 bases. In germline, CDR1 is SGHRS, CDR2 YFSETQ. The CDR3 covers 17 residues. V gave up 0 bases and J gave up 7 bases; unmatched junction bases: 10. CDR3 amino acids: CASSLGPSSGGMNEQFF. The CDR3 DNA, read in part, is TGCGCCAGCAGCTTGGGCCCCAGTAGCGGGGGGATGAATGAG. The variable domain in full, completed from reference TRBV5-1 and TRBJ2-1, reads KAGVTQTPRYLIKTRGQQVTLSCSPISGHRSVSWYQQTPGQGLQFLFEYFSETQRNKGNFPGRFSGRQFSNSRSEMNVSTLELGDSALYLCASSLGPSSGGMNEQFFGPGTRLTVL.

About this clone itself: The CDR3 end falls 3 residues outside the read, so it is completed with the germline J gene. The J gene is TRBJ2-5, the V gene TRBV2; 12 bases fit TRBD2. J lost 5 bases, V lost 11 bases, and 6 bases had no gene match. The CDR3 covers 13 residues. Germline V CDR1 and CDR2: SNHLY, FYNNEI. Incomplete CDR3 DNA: TGTGCCCTCGGGACTAGCGGGCGGGAGACC. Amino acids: CALGTSGRET. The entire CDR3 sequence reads CALGTSGRETQYF.

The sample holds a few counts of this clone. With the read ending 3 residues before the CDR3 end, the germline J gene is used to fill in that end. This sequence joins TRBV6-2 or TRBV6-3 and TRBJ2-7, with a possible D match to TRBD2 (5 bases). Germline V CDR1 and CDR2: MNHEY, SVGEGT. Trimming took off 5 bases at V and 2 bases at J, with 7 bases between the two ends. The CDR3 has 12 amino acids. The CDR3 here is CASSPGAYEQYF. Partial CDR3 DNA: TGTGCCAGCAGTCCCGGGGCCTACGAG.

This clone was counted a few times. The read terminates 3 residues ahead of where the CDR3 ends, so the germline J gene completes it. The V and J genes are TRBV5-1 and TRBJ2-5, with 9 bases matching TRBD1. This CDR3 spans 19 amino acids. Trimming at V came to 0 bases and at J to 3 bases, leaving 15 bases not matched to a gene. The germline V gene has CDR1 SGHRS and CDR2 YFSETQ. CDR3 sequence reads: CASSLAGSLGTGIEETQYF. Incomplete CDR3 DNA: TGCGCCAGCAGCTTGGCCGGTAGCTTAGGGACAGGGATCGAAGAGACC.

This chain's CDR3 is CASSEAGQGWNEQFF. The part of the CDR3 DNA that was read is TGTGCCAGCAGTGAAGCGGGACAGGGCTGGAATGAG. The rearrangement joins TRBV2 to TRBJ2-1, with 9 bases aligning to TRBD1. The CDR3 end falls 3 residues outside the read, so it is completed with the germline J gene. V shed 0 bases and J 7 bases; nucleotides not matched to a gene: 4. This CDR3 contains 15 residues. Germline loops: CDR1 SNHLY, CDR2 FYNNEI. The full variable domain, its missing parts supplied by reference TRBV2 and TRBJ2-1, is EPEVTQTPSHQVTQMGQEVILRCVPISNHLYFYWYRQILGQKVEFLVSFYNNEISEKSEIFDDQFSVERPDGSNFTLKIRSTKLEDSAMYFCASSEAGQGWNEQFFGPGTRLTVL.

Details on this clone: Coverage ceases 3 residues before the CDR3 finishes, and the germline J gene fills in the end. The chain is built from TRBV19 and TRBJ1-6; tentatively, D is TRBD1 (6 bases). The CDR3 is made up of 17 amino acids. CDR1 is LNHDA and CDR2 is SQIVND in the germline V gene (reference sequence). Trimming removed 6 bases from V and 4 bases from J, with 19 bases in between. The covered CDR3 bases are TGTGCCAGTAGGGCTCTCGGGACACCCGTTTATAATTCACCC. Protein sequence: CASRALGTPVYNSP. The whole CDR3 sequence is CASRALGTPVYNSPLHF. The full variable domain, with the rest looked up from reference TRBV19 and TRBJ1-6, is DGGITQSPKYLFRKEGQNVTLSCEQNLNHDAMYWYRQDPGQGLRLIYYSQIVNDFQKGDIAEGYSVSREKKESFPLTVTSAQKNPTAFYLCASRALGTPVYNSPLHFGNGTRLTVT.

The chain's CDR3 is CASSIGTAEGRYTQYF. The DNA read from the CDR3 is TGTGCCAGTAGTATAGGCACAGCTGAGGGGAGGTATACG. J is TRBJ2-3 and V is TRBV19; perhaps TRBD2 as D (6 bases). The read falls 3 residues short of the CDR3 end, and the missing part is taken from the germline J gene. The CDR3 runs 16 residues. Trimming took off 1 base at V and 7 bases at J, with 18 bases between the two ends. CDR1 and CDR2 (germline): LNHDA, SQIVND (reference sequence).

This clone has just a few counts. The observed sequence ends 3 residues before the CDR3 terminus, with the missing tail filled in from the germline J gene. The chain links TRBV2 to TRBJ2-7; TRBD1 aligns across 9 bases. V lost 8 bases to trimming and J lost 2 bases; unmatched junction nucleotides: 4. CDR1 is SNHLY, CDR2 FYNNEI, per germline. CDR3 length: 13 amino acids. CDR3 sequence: CASGRDRAYEQYF. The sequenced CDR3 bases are TGTGCCAGCGGAAGGGACAGGGCCTACGAG.

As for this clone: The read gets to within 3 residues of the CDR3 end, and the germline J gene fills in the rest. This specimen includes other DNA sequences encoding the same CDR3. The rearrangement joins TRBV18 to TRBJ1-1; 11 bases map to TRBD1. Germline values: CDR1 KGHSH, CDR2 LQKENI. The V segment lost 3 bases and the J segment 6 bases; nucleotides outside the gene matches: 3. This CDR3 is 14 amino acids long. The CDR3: CASSPGQGEAEAFF. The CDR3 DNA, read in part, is TGTGCCAGCTCACCGGGACAGGGGGAAGCTGAA.

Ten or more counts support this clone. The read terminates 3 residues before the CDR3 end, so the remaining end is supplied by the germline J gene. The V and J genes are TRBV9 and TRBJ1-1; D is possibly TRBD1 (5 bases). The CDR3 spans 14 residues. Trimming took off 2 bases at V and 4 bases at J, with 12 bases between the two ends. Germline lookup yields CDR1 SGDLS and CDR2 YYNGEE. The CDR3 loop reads CASSVREIATEAFF. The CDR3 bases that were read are TGTGCCAGCAGCGTCAGGGAAATCGCCACTGAA. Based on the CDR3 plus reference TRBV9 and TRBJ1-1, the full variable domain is DSGVTQTPKHLITATGQRVTLRCSPRSGDLSVYWYQQSLDQGLQFLIQYYNGEERAKGNILERFSAQQFPDLHSELNLSSLELGDSALYFCASSVREIATEAFFGQGTRLTVV.

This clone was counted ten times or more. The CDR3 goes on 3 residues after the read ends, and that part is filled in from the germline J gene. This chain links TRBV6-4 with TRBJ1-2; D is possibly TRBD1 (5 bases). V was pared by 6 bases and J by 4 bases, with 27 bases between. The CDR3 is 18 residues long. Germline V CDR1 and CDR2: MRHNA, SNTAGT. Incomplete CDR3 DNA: TGTGCCAGCAGCGACGGTCGCGGGGACCACTGGTTTTCCTATGGC. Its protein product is CASSDGRGDHWFSYG. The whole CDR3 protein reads CASSDGRGDHWFSYGYTF.

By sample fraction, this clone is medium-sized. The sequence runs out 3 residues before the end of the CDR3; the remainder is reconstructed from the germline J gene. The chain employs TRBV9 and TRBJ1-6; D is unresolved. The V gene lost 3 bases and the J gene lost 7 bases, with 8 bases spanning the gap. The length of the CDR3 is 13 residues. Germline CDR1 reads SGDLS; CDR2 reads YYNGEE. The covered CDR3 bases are TGTGCCAGCAGCGACATACCAAATTCACCC. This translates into CASSDIPNSP. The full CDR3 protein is CASSDIPNSPLHF.

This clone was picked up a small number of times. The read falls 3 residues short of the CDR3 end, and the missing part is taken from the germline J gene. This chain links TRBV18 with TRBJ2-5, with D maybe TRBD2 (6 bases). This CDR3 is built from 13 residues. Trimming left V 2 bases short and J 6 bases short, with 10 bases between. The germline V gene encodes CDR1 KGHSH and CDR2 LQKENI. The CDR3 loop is CASSPTSLQTQYF. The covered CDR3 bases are TGTGCCAGCTCACCAACTAGCCTACAGACC.

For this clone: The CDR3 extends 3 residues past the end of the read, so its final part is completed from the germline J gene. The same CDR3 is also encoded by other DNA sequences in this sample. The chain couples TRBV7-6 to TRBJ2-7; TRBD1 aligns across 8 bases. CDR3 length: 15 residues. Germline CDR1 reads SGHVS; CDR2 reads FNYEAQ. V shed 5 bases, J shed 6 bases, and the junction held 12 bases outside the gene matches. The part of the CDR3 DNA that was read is TGTGCCAGCAGCGTTGACAGGGGCCGAGTTGGCGAG. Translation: CASSVDRGRVGE. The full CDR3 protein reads CASSVDRGRVGEQYF.

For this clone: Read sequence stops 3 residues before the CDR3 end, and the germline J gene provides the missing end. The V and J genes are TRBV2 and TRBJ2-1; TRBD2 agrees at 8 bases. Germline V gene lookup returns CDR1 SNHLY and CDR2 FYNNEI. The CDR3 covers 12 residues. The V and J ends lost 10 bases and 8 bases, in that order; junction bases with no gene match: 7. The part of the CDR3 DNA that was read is TGTGCCACCTTGACTAGCGTGTATGAG. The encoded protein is CATLTSVYE. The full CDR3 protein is CATLTSVYEQFF.

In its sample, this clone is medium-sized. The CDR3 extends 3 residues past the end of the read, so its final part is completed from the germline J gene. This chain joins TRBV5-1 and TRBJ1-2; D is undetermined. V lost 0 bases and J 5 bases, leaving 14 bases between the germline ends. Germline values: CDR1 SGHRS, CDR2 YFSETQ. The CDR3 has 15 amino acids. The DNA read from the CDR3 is TGCGCCAGCAGCTTGGCCGTAGGCGGCGCATATGGC. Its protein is CASSLAVGGAYG. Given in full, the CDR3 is CASSLAVGGAYGYTF.

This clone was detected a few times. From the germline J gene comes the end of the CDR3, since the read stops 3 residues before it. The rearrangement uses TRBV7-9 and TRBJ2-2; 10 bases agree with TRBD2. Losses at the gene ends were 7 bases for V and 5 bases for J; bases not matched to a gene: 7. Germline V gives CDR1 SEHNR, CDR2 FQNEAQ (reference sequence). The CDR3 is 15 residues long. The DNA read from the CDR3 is TGTGCCAGCACCAGCCAGACTAGCGGGACCGGGGAG. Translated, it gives CASTSQTSGTGE. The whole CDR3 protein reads CASTSQTSGTGELFF.

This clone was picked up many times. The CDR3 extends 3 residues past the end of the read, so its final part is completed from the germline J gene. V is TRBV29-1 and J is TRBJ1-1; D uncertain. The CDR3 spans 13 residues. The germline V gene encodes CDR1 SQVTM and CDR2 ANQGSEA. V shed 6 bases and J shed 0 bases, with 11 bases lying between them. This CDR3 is CSVRSEMNTEAFF. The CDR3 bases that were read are TGCAGCGTGCGCAGCGAAATGAACACTGAA.